These T cell receptor beta chains were read from a single sample in a study of human thymus T cells. Assay used: immunoSEQ multiplex PCR; TCRdb lists only in-frame clones, some missing. The profile shows some 46,000 clones, approximately 95% of them singletons. Sequencing was carried out using blood. These receptors all stem from a boy under three years old with a congenital heart defect but otherwise immunologically healthy. CDR3s include the opening cysteine and the closing phenylalanine or tryptophan. The order of the fields is D gene, V gene, clone size, J gene, CDR3 protein, CDR3 DNA. D genes are given only for firm matches. Some rows mark clone size as missing; the rest say once, few, many or name a class of expanded clone.

D: -; V: TRBV7-2; size: -; J: TRBJ2-5; CDR3: CASSFSGWYQETQYF; DNA: TGTGCCAGCAGCTTTAGCGGCTGGTACCAAGAGACCCAGTACTTC
D: TRBD1; V: TRBV28; size: -; J: TRBJ2-7; CDR3: CAGGDRGQEQYF; DNA: TGTGCCGGGGGGGACAGGGGGCAAGAGCAGTACTTC
D: -; V: TRBV18; size: -; J: TRBJ2-5; CDR3: CASSPGSRQETQYF; DNA: TGTGCCAGCTCACCGGGCAGCCGCCAAGAGACCCAGTACTTC
D: TRBD1; V: TRBV27; size: -; J: TRBJ1-2; CDR3: CASSPLGQGRNYGYTF; DNA: TGTGCCAGCAGTCCCCTCGGACAGGGGCGGAACTATGGCTACACCTTC
D: TRBD1; V: TRBV9; size: -; J: TRBJ2-1; CDR3: CASSVSTGGNEQFF; DNA: TGTGCCAGCAGCGTTTCGACAGGGGGCAATGAGCAGTTCTTC
D: -; V: TRBV6-6; size: -; J: TRBJ1-4; CDR3: CASRTATNEKLFF; DNA: TGTGCCAGCAGGACAGCAACTAATGAAAAACTGTTTTTT
D: -; V: TRBV6-1; size: -; J: TRBJ2-7; CDR3: CASSERASSYEQYF; DNA: TGTGCCAGCAGTGAAAGGGCTAGCTCCTACGAGCAGTACTTC
D: -; V: TRBV7-7; size: -; J: TRBJ2-2; CDR3: CASSLDTYTGELFF; DNA: TGTGCTAGCAGCTTAGACACCTACACCGGGGAGCTGTTTTTT
D: TRBD2; V: TRBV5-6; size: -; J: TRBJ2-3; CDR3: CASSLRGGRTDTQYF; DNA: TGTGCCAGCAGCTTGCGGGGGGGCCGGACAGATACGCAGTATTTT
D: -; V: TRBV6-1; size: -; J: TRBJ1-5; CDR3: CASREPGAGNQPQHF; DNA: TGTGCCAGCAGGGAACCAGGGGCGGGCAATCAGCCCCAGCATTTT
D: -; V: TRBV9; size: -; J: TRBJ1-3; CDR3: CASSRGGSGNTIYF; DNA: TGTGCCAGCAGCAGGGGGGGATCTGGAAACACCATATATTTT
D: -; V: TRBV10-2; size: once; J: TRBJ1-4; CDR3: CASSGGEKLFF; DNA: TGCGCCAGCAGTGGCGGTGAAAAACTGTTTTTT
D: -; V: TRBV6-5; size: -; J: TRBJ2-2; CDR3: CASSYGRSGLAGELFF; DNA: TGTGCCAGCAGTTACGGACGTTCGGGGTTGGCCGGGGAGCTGTTTTTT
D: TRBD1; V: TRBV7-2; size: -; J: TRBJ1-1; CDR3: CASSPTGRVDTEAFF; DNA: TGTGCCAGCAGCCCGACAGGGAGGGTGGACACTGAAGCTTTCTTT
D: -; V: TRBV6-4; size: -; J: TRBJ2-1; CDR3: CASSDLKSVRDNEQFF; DNA: TGTGCCAGCAGTGACCTTAAATCGGTCAGGGACAATGAGCAGTTCTTC
D: -; V: TRBV11-3; size: -; J: TRBJ1-2; CDR3: CASSHSSGGYGYTF; DNA: TGTGCCAGCAGCCATTCTTCGGGAGGCTATGGCTACACCTTC
D: -; V: TRBV19; size: -; J: TRBJ1-2; CDR3: CASSMGQNYGYTF; DNA: TGTGCCAGTAGTATGGGACAAAACTATGGCTACACCTTC
D: TRBD1; V: TRBV6-5; size: -; J: TRBJ1-1; CDR3: CASSYRGQSNTEAFF; DNA: TGTGCCAGCAGCTACCGGGGACAGTCAAACACTGAAGCTTTCTTT
D: -; V: TRBV14; size: -; J: TRBJ2-7; CDR3: CASSLRGRTPYEQYF; DNA: TGTGCCAGCAGCCTCCGGGGCAGGACCCCCTACGAGCAGTACTTC
D: -; V: TRBV5-1; size: -; J: TRBJ1-2; CDR3: CASSLDRVGYTF; DNA: TGCGCCAGCAGCTTGGACAGGGTTGGCTACACCTTC
D: TRBD1; V: TRBV6-5; size: once; J: TRBJ1-1; CDR3: CASSLGTGGRTEAFF; DNA: TGTGCCAGCAGTCTAGGGACAGGGGGAAGGACTGAAGCTTTCTTT
D: -; V: TRBV25-1; size: -; J: TRBJ2-7; CDR3: CASSDSGLEQYF; DNA: TGTGCCAGCAGTGACTCGGGGCTTGAGCAGTACTTC